A selection of T cell receptor beta chains follows, all from one sample in a study of blood T cell repertoires in COVID-19. Using immunoSEQ multiplex PCR, the repertoire was profiled, and TCRdb retains in-frame clones only, with some absent. The sample holds hundreds of thousands of clones, around 88% seen once. The specimen was peripheral blood. Every receptor here comes from a woman between 70 and 85 years old with COVID-19, enrolled during active disease. Both conserved end residues are part of each CDR3. A D gene is named only where the DNA matches it firmly. For some rows the clone size is stated as once, few or many, or as a class when expanded; others skip it.

v_call,j_call,d_call,clone_size,cdr3_length,cdr3_nt,cdr3_aa
TRBV5-1,TRBJ2-7,TRBD1,NA,16,TGCGCCAGCAGCTCGTTAACCGGGACAGGGTTAGGAGAGCAGTACTTC,CASSSLTGTGLGEQYF
TRBV7-2,TRBJ2-5,NA,few,13,TGTGCCAGCAGCTTAACTAGATGGGAGACCCAGTACTTC,CASSLTRWETQYF
TRBV30,TRBJ2-1,NA,once,15,TGTGCCTGGAGTCCCGACTTCAGCTCCTACAATGAGCAGTTCTTC,CAWSPDFSSYNEQFF
TRBV5-5,TRBJ1-2,NA,NA,12,TGTGCCAGCAGCACAGGGCCCTATGGCTACACCTTC,CASSTGPYGYTF
TRBV7-9,TRBJ1-3,NA,NA,13,TGTGCCAGCAGCTTAAACTCCGGAAACACCATATATTTT,CASSLNSGNTIYF
TRBV18,TRBJ1-1,NA,NA,15,TGTGCCAGCTCACTTCCGACAGCTGAGAACACTGAAGCTTTCTTT,CASSLPTAENTEAFF
TRBV9,TRBJ2-7,TRBD2,NA,15,TGTGCCAGCAGCGTAGGTGCGGGGGGGATCTACGAGCAGTACTTC,CASSVGAGGIYEQYF
TRBV7-2,TRBJ2-5,NA,NA,15,TGTGCCAGCAGCTTAGATCTGCACTTTCAAGAGACCCAGTACTTC,CASSLDLHFQETQYF
TRBV18,TRBJ2-5,NA,NA,15,TGTGCCAGCTCACCGGTCCTGGGGAGTCAAGAGACCCAGTACTTC,CASSPVLGSQETQYF
TRBV9,TRBJ2-5,NA,NA,14,TGTGCCAGCAGCCCCCGACTCAGAGGGGAGACCCAGTACTTC,CASSPRLRGETQYF
TRBV11-2,TRBJ2-5,TRBD2,NA,17,TGTGCCAGCAGCAAATGGTCTAGCGGGGGGGCTGGTGAGACCCAGTACTTC,CASSKWSSGGAGETQYF
TRBV5-1,TRBJ1-1,NA,NA,14,TGCGCCAGCAAGGTCAGGGCGATGAACACTGAAGCTTTCTTT,CASKVRAMNTEAFF
TRBV5-3,TRBJ2-3,NA,NA,15,TGTGCCAAAGACTCAGGGGTAAAGAGCACAGATACGCAGTATTTT,CAKDSGVKSTDTQYF
TRBV15,TRBJ1-2,NA,NA,13,TGTGCCACCAGCAGAGAGGGGCCCTATGGCTACACCTTC,CATSREGPYGYTF
TRBV9,TRBJ2-2,TRBD1,NA,16,TGTGCCAGCAGCGACCGGGACAGGGTGAACACCGGGGAGCTGTTTTTT,CASSDRDRVNTGELFF
TRBV3-1/TRBV3-2,TRBJ2-3,TRBD2,once,16,TGTGCCAGCAGCCCCCACTCTAGCGGGGGAGCAGATACGCAGTATTTT,CASSPHSSGGADTQYF
TRBV30,TRBJ1-5,NA,once,19,TGTGCCTGGAGTCTAAAACCGGGACACACAAGATTGGGCAATCAGCCCCAGCATTTT,CAWSLKPGHTRLGNQPQHF
TRBV27,TRBJ2-5,NA,NA,13,TGTGCCAGCAGTTTAGGGGCTCAAGAGACCCAGTACTTC,CASSLGAQETQYF
TRBV2,TRBJ1-1,TRBD1,few,13,TGTGCCAGCAGATTTGACAGGGTAGCTGAAGCTTTCTTT,CASRFDRVAEAFF
TRBV12-3/TRBV12-4,TRBJ1-6,NA,once,13,TGTGCCAGCAGTCGGGGGTTGGGGTCACCCCTCCACTTT,CASSRGLGSPLHF
TRBV4-1,TRBJ1-2,TRBD1,once,14,TGCGCCAGCAGCCAAGTCGGACAGGGACATGGCTACACCTTC,CASSQVGQGHGYTF
TRBV5-1,TRBJ1-1,TRBD1,NA,14,TGCGCCAGCAGCTCCCGGACAGGGAACACTGAAGCTTTCTTT,CASSSRTGNTEAFF
TRBV3-1/TRBV3-2,TRBJ1-4,NA,few,16,TGTGCCAGCAGCCATCATACAGGCGCCCGGGGGGAAAAACTGTTTTTT,CASSHHTGARGEKLFF
TRBV18,TRBJ2-7,NA,NA,15,TGTGCCAGCTCACCACCGAGCGGACTAAACTACGAGCAGTACTTC,CASSPPSGLNYEQYF
TRBV7-2,TRBJ1-1,NA,NA,14,TGTGCCAGCAGCTTAGAGCGGGGAGGCCTTGAAGCTTTCTTT,CASSLERGGLEAFF
TRBV18,TRBJ1-5,TRBD1,few,16,TGTGCCAGCTCACTGGGACAGGGAAACAAAAATCAGCCCCAGCATTTT,CASSLGQGNKNQPQHF
TRBV28,TRBJ1-2,NA,NA,13,TGTGCCAGCAGTTTATACAGCCACTATGGCTACACCTTC,CASSLYSHYGYTF
TRBV27,TRBJ2-1,NA,NA,15,TGTGCCAGCAGTTTATCGGGACTGTCACGGAATGAGCAGTTCTTC,CASSLSGLSRNEQFF
TRBV6-6,TRBJ1-4,TRBD1,NA,17,TGTGCCAGCAGTCCGCGCAGGGGGCCCGCAACTAATGAAAAACTGTTTTTT,CASSPRRGPATNEKLFF
TRBV7-8,TRBJ1-3,NA,NA,14,TGTGCCAGCAGCTCTCTTAGCTCTGGAAACACCATATATTTT,CASSSLSSGNTIYF
TRBV28,TRBJ2-3,TRBD2,NA,15,TGTGCCAGCAGTAACCCAGCGGGGAGCACAGATACGCAGTATTTT,CASSNPAGSTDTQYF
TRBV19,TRBJ1-6,NA,NA,14,TGTGCCAGTAGTACCAGACAGGATAATTCACCCCTCCACTTT,CASSTRQDNSPLHF
TRBV7-2,TRBJ2-2,TRBD1,NA,14,TGTGCCAGCAGCTTAAGCTGGACAGGAGGGGAGCTGTTTTTT,CASSLSWTGGELFF
TRBV6-5,TRBJ1-3,NA,NA,15,TGTGCCAGCAGTTACCTAGACCCGAGGTGGAACACCATATATTTT,CASSYLDPRWNTIYF
TRBV11-2,TRBJ2-5,TRBD2,NA,16,TGTGCCAGCAGCTTGGGACTAGCGGGGGCCCAAGAGACCCAGTACTTC,CASSLGLAGAQETQYF
TRBV7-9,TRBJ1-4,NA,NA,15,TGTGCCAGCAGCCCACTAGGGCGGTCCCCCGAAAAACTGTTTTTT,CASSPLGRSPEKLFF
TRBV5-1,TRBJ2-3,NA,NA,15,TGCGCCAGCAGCTCGTCCGGGCCCCCCACGGGGACGCAGTATTTT,CASSSSGPPTGTQYF
TRBV3-1/TRBV3-2,TRBJ2-7,TRBD2,few,18,TGTGCCAGCAAATCAGAATGGCGGGGGGGCTGTTGGTCCTACGAGCAGTACTTC,CASKSEWRGGCWSYEQYF
TRBV27,TRBJ1-5,NA,NA,16,TGTGCCAGCTCACCAACAGGGCGTCAGGGCAATCAGCCCCAGCATTTT,CASSPTGRQGNQPQHF
TRBV24-1,TRBJ1-1,TRBD1,few,14,TGTGCCACCAGTGATCCTAAGGGGGCCGATGAAGCTTTCTTT,CATSDPKGADEAFF
TRBV5-1,TRBJ2-1,TRBD2,NA,14,TGCGCCAGCAGCTCAGGACTAGCAGACAATGAGCAGTTCTTC,CASSSGLADNEQFF
TRBV28,TRBJ1-6,TRBD1,NA,13,TGTGCCAGCAGTCCCAGGGGGAGTTCACCCCTCCACTTT,CASSPRGSSPLHF
TRBV5-1,TRBJ2-3,NA,NA,15,TGCGCCAGCAGCGTCGAGTCAGGGGTGGCAGATACGCAGTATTTT,CASSVESGVADTQYF
TRBV18,TRBJ1-2,TRBD1,NA,14,TGTGCCAGCTCACCATCGACCAGGGGGCAAGGCTACACCTTC,CASSPSTRGQGYTF
TRBV3-1/TRBV3-2,TRBJ2-1,TRBD2,NA,12,TGTGCCAGCAGCCAAGGGTCTAGCGGGCAGTTCTTC,CASSQGSSGQFF
TRBV30,TRBJ1-1,NA,NA,18,TGTGCCTGGAGTGTATTTTTAGCGGGGGCCCCCTCGAGGGGTGAAGCTTTCTTT,CAWSVFLAGAPSRGEAFF
TRBV7-2,TRBJ2-3,TRBD2,NA,14,TGTGCCAGCAGATCCGCGGGGGGGGGAAATACGCAGTATTTT,CASRSAGGGNTQYF
TRBV4-2,TRBJ2-7,TRBD2,NA,16,TGTGCCAGCAGCCAACGACTAGCGGGGCTGATCTACGAGCAGTACTTC,CASSQRLAGLIYEQYF
TRBV5-1,TRBJ2-3,TRBD2,few,14,TGCGCCAGCAGCTCCGGGGGGGACACAGATACGCAGTATTTT,CASSSGGDTDTQYF
TRBV7-2,TRBJ1-6,NA,NA,15,TGTGCCAGCAGCTTAGCGGGGGCGCAAAGGGCACCCCTCCACTTT,CASSLAGAQRAPLHF
TRBV28,TRBJ2-6,TRBD1,NA,13,TGTGCCAGCAGACCGGGACAGGGCTACGTCCTGACTTTC,CASRPGQGYVLTF
TRBV10-3,TRBJ1-1,NA,NA,14,TGTGCCATCAGTGAGTCTCCCGGGACAATGAGGGCTTTCTTT,CAISESPGTMRAFF
TRBV15,TRBJ1-5,TRBD1,NA,16,TGTGCCACCAGCAGGGGTGACAGGGTCGACAATCAGCCCCAGCATTTT,CATSRGDRVDNQPQHF
TRBV5-5,TRBJ2-7,TRBD1,NA,14,TGTGCCAGCCGACTTGGGACAGAGGCCAACGAGCAGTACTTC,CASRLGTEANEQYF
TRBV19,TRBJ2-2,NA,few,15,TGTGCCAGTAGTATTAGGGGAACGAACACCGGGGAGCTGTTTTTT,CASSIRGTNTGELFF
TRBV5-1,TRBJ1-2,NA,NA,13,TGCGCCAGCGGCATGCAGGGTCCACATGGCTACACCTTC,CASGMQGPHGYTF
TRBV28,TRBJ2-3,TRBD2,NA,15,TGTGCCAGCAGTTTCGCGGGGGGGGGCACAGATACGCAGTATTTT,CASSFAGGGTDTQYF